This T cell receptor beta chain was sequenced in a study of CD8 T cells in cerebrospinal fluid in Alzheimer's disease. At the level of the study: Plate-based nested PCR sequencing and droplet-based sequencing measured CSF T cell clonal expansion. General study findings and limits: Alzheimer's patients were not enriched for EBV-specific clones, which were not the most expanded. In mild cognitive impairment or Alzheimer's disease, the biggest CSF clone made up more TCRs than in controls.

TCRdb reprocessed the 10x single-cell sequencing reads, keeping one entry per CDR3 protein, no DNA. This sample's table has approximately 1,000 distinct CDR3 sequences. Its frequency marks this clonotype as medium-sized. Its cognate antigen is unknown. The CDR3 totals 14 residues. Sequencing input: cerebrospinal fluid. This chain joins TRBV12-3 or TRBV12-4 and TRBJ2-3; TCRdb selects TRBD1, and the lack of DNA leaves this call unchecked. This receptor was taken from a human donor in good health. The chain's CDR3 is CASSYGQGTDTQYF.